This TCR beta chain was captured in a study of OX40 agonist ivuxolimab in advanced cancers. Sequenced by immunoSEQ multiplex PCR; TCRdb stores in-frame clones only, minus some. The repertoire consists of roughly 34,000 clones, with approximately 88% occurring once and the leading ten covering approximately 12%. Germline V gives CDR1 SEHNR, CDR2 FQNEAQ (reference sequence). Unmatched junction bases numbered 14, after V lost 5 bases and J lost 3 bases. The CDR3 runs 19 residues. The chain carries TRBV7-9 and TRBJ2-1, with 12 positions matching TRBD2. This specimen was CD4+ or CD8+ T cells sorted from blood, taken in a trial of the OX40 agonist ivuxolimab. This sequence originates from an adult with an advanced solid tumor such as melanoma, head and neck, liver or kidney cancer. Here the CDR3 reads CASSQPSGGASPNYNEQFF. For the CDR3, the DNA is TGTGCCAGCAGCCAACCTAGCGGGGGGGCGTCCCCGAACTACAATGAGCAGTTCTTC. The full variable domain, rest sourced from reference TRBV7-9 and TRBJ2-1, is DTGVSQNPRHKITKRGQNVTFRCDPISEHNRLYWYRQTLGQGPEFLTYFQNEAQLEKSRLLSDRFSAERPKGSFSTLEIQRTEQGDSAMYLCASSQPSGGASPNYNEQFFGPGTRLTVL.